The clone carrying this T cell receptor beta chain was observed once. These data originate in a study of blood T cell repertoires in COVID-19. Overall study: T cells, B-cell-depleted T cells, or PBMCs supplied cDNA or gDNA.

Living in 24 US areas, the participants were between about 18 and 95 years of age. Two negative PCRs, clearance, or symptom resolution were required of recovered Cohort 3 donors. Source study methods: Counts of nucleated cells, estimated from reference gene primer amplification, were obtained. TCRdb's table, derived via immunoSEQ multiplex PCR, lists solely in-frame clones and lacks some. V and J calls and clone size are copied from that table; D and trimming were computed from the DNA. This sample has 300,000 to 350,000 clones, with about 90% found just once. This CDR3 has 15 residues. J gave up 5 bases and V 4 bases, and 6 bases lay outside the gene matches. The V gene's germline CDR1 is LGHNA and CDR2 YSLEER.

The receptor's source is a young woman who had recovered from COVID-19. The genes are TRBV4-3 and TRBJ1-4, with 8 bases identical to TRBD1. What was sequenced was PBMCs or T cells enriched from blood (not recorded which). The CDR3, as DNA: TGCGCCAGCAGCCCCCCCGGACAGGGAAATGAAAAACTGTTTTTT. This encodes CASSPPGQGNEKLFF.